Listed here are 5 T cell receptor beta chains from one sample, sequenced in a study of T cell clonotyping in hematopoietic cell transplantation listed by TCRdb under 2021. Receptor amplification or capture employed the immunoSEQ multiplex PCR assay. Entries here come from immuneACCESS through TCRdb and include only in-frame sequences with V and J called. Some clones fail to appear in such tables; in the studies checked, an unresolved V gene covers under half of the shortfall, and the cause of the remainder is unknown. The sample data list around 9,600 clones, and roughly 85% of these were observed just once. 35% to 50% of the sample goes to the ten largest clones. The time point label here, explained by the study, means: 180 days after allo-HCT. Specimen: peripheral blood mononuclear cells, collected 180 days after allogeneic stem cell transplant. The receptors here all came from a female patient between 50 and 60 years old who had an allogeneic stem cell transplant from a related donor, so the T cells may come from the graft donor. Some clones in this sample may be carry-over from other donors' samples.

The chain employs TRBV7-8 and TRBJ1-3; 8 bases map to TRBD1. This CDR3 is built from 15 residues. With V trimmed by 6 bases and J by 2 bases, 6 bases remained unmatched. Germline V gene sequence: CDR1 SGHVS, CDR2 FQNEAQ. The CDR3 DNA follows: TGTGCCAGCAGACCCACGACAGGGGCTGGAAACACCATATATTTT. Translation gives CASRPTTGAGNTIYF.

This chain links TRBV30 with TRBJ1-5; 9 bases line up with TRBD1. Germline lookup yields CDR1 GTSNPN and CDR2 SVGIG (reference sequence). The CDR3 contains 17 residues. With V trimmed by 4 bases and J by 2 bases, 12 bases remained unmatched. The chain's CDR3 is CAWTPGQGPLGNQPQHF. CDR3 nucleotides: TGTGCCTGGACTCCGGGACAGGGCCCTTTGGGCAATCAGCCCCAGCATTTT.

The rearrangement links TRBV4-1 to TRBJ1-1; D might be TRBD1 (5 bases). Germline CDR1 and CDR2: MGHRA and YSYEKL. The V gene lost 1 base and the J gene lost 4 bases, with 10 bases spanning the gap. This CDR3 region has 14 residues. This chain's CDR3 is CASSQGGPGTEAFF. The CDR3 DNA reads as TGCGCCAGCAGCCAAGGGGGCCCGGGCACTGAAGCTTTCTTT.

The J gene is TRBJ1-1, the V gene TRBV30; the match to TRBD1 covers 7 bases. This CDR3 spans 14 amino acids. Trimming cost V 4 bases and J 0 bases; bases outside gene matches: 5. Germline CDR1 is GTSNPN and CDR2 is SVGIG (reference sequence). The CDR3 DNA reads TGTGCCTGGATTGAGAGGGGGCTGAACACTGAAGCTTTCTTT. Its protein product is CAWIERGLNTEAFF.

CDR3 nucleotide sequence: TGTGCCAGCAGCCTTACGGACCCCAGGGTTGGAAACACCATATATTTT. It is translated as CASSLTDPRVGNTIYF. The chain has TRBV28 and TRBJ1-3; the D gene is possibly TRBD1 (5 bases). The germline gives CDR1 MDHEN, CDR2 SYDVKM. This CDR3 has 16 amino acids. Trimming shortened V by 6 bases and J by 3 bases, and 18 bases separated the two germline ends.